This TCR beta chain was sequenced during a study of blood T cells in healthy people across ages. Study outcomes and limitations: The fall in TCR beta diversity per million T cells was roughly linear with age. Strong correlation was found linking TCR beta diversity to naive T cell percentage.

Per-sample yields of isolated PBMCs were at least 6 million. For this clonotype: Its antigen is currently unknown.

Trimming took off 8 bases at V and 2 bases at J, with 9 bases between the two ends. Germline values: CDR1 KGHSH, CDR2 LQKENI. The CDR3 spans 12 residues. The authors ran a second PCR of about 7 to 11 cycles using a sample-barcoded 5' primer and a J-beta primer mix. Using its own MiXCR run on the 5' RACE reads, TCRdb lists one record per CDR3 protein. Of more than 800,000 distinct CDR3 sequences in the sample, around 28% were seen once. The sequenced sample consisted of blood. The TCR was taken from a woman of 80 years or more in good health. The rearrangement joins TRBV18 to TRBJ1-1; D gene ambiguous. The chain's CDR3 is CASGLDNTEAFF. The CDR3 region has the DNA TGTGCCAGCGGATTAGATAACACTGAAGCTTTCTTT.